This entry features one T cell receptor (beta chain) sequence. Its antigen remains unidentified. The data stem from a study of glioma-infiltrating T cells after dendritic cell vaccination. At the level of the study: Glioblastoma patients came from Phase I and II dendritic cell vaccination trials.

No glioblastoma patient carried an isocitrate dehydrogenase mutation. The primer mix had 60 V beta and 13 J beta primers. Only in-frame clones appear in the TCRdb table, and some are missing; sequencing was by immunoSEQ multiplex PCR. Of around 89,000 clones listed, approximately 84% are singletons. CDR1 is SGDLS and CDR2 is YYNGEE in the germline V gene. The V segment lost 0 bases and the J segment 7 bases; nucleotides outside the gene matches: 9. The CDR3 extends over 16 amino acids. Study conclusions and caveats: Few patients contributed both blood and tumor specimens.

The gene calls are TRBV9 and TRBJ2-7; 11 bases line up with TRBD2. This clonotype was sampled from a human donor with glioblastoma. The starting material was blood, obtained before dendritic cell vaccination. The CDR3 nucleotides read TGTGCCAGCAGCGTAGATGTACTAGCGGGAGCTGATGAGCAGTACTTC. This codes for CASSVDVLAGADEQYF.